The source of this T cell receptor (beta chain) is a study of T cell changes during pregnancy in multiple sclerosis. Using immunoSEQ multiplex PCR, the repertoire was profiled, and TCRdb retains in-frame clones only, with some absent. Of approximately 70,000 clones in the sample, 92% were seen once. The V gene end was trimmed by 5 bases and the J gene end by 10 bases; junction bases not matched to a gene: 14. From germline, CDR1 is SGHTS and CDR2 YDEGEE. The CDR3 totals 16 residues. This sequence was found in a female donor in good health, enrolled as a control in a pregnancy study. The chain couples TRBV5-8 to TRBJ2-1, with TRBD1 matching 11 bases. The starting material was peripheral blood, obtained in the first trimester of pregnancy. This chain's CDR3 is CASRHRDRGGQWEQFF. The CDR3 DNA is TGTGCCAGCAGACACCGGGACAGGGGGGGGCAATGGGAGCAGTTCTTC.